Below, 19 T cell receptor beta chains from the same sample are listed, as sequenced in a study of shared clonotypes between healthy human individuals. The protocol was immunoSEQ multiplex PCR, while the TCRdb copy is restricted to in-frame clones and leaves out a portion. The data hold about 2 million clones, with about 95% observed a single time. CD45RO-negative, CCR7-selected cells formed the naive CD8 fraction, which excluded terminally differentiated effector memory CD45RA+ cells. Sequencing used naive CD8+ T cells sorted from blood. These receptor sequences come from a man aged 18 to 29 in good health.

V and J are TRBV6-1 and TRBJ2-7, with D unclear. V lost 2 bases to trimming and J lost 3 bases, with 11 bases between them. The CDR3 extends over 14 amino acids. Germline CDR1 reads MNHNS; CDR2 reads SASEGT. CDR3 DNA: TGTGCCAGCAGTGAACTGGGCCCAGGCTACGAGCAGTACTTC. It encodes CASSELGPGYEQYF.

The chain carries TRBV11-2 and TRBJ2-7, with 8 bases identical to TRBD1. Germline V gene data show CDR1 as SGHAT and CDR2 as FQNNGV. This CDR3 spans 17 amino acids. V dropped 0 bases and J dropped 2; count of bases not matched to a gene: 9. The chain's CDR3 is CASSLDDRGYGTYEQYF. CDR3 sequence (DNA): TGTGCCAGCAGCTTAGATGACAGGGGATACGGAACCTACGAGCAGTACTTC. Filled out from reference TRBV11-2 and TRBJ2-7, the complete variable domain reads EAGVAQSPRYKIIEKRQSVAFWCNPISGHATLYWYQQILGQGPKLLIQFQNNGVVDDSQLPKDRFSAERLKGVDSTLKIQPAKLEDSAVYLCASSLDDRGYGTYEQYFGPGTRLTVT.

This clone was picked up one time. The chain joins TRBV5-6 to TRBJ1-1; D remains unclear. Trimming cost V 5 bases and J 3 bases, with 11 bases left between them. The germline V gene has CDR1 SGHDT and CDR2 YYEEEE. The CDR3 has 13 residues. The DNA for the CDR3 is TGTGCCAGCAGTTATGGCGGGGACACTGAAGCTTTCTTT. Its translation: CASSYGGDTEAFF.

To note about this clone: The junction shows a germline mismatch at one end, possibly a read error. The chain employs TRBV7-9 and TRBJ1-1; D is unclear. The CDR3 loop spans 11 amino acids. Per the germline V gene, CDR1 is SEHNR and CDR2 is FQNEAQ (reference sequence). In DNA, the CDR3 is TGTGCCAGCACTCCTATGCTGGAGGGTATCTTT. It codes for CASTPMLEGIF.

The CDR3 DNA is TGTGCCAGCATTACAGCAGGGGGCGGTTTCCAGGATACGCAGTATTTT. Translating gives CASITAGGGFQDTQYF. V usage is TRBV2 and J usage is TRBJ2-3; 8 nucleotides line up with TRBD1. The CDR3 has 16 amino acids. The ends lost 7 bases at V and 6 bases at J; junction bases unmatched: 15. Germline V CDR1 and CDR2: SNHLY, FYNNEI.

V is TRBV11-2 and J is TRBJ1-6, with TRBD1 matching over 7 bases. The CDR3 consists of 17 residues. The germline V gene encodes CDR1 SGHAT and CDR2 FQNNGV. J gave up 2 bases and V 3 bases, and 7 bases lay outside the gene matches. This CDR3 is CASSFVTGMTYNSPLHF. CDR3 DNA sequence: TGTGCCAGCAGCTTCGTGACAGGGATGACCTATAATTCACCCCTCCACTTT.

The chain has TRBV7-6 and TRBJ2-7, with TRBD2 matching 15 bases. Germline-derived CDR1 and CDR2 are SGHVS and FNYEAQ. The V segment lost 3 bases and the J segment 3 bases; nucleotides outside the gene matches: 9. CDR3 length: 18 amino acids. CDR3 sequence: CASSLGLAGGSLFYEQYF. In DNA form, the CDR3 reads TGTGCCAGCAGCTTGGGACTAGCGGGAGGAAGCCTCTTCTACGAGCAGTACTTC.

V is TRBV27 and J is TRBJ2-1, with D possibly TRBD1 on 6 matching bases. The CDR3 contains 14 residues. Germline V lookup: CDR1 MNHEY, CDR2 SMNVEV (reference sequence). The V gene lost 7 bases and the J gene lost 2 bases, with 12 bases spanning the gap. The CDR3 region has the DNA TGTGCCAGCATGGCTGGGGGCGCCTACAATGAGCAGTTCTTC. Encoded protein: CASMAGGAYNEQFF.

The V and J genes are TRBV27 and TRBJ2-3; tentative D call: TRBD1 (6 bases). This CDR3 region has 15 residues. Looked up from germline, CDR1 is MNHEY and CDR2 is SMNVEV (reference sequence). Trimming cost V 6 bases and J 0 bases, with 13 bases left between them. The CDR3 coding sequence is TGTGCCAGCAGGGCCGGGACACAAAGCACAGATACGCAGTATTTT. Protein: CASRAGTQSTDTQYF.

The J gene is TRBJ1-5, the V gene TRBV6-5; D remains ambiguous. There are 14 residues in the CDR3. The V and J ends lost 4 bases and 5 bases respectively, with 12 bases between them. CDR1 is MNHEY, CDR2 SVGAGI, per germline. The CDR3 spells CASSSAAKDQPQHF. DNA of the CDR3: TGTGCCAGCAGTTCCGCCGCTAAGGATCAGCCCCAGCATTTT.

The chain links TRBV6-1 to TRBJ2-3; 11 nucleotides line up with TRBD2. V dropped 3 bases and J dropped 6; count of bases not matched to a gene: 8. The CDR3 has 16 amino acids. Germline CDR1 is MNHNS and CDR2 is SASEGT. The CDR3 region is CASSEGLAEKRDTQYF. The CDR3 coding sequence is TGTGCCAGCAGTGAGGGACTAGCGGAAAAAAGGGATACGCAGTATTTT.

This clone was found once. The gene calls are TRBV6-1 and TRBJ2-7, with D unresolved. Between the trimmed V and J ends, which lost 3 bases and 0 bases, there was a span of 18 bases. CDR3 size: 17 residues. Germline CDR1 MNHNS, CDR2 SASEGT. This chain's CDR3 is CASSDPNLGVSSYEQYF. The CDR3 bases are TGTGCCAGCAGTGATCCAAACCTGGGCGTCAGCTCCTACGAGCAGTACTTC.

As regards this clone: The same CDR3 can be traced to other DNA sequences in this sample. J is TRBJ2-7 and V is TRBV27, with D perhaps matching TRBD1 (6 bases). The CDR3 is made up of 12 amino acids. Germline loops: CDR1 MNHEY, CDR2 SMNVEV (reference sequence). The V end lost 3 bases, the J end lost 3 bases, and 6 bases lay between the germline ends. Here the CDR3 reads CASSLTGYEQYF. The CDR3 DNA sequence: TGTGCCAGCAGTTTGACAGGCTACGAGCAGTACTTC.

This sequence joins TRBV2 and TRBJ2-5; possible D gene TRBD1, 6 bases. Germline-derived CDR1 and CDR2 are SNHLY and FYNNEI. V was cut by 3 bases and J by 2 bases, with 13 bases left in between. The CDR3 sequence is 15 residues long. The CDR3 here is CASSDPRDTQETQYF. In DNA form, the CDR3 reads TGTGCCAGCAGTGACCCCCGGGACACACAAGAGACCCAGTACTTC.

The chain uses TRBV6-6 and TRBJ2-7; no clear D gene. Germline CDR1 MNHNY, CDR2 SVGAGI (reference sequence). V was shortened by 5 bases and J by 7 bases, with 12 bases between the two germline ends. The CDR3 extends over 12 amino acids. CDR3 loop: CASSHERKEQYF. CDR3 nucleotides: TGTGCCAGCAGTCACGAGAGGAAAGAGCAGTACTTC.

For the CDR3, the DNA is TGTGCCAGCAGTGAGGTCCTAGCTCTCACCGGGGAGCTGTTTTTT. This translates into CASSEVLALTGELFF. The V call is TRBV6-4, the J call TRBJ2-2, with D possibly matching TRBD2 (5 bases). This CDR3 contains 15 residues. Germline V gene lookup returns CDR1 MRHNA and CDR2 SNTAGT. Between the trimmed V and J ends, which lost 3 bases and 4 bases, there was a span of 12 bases.

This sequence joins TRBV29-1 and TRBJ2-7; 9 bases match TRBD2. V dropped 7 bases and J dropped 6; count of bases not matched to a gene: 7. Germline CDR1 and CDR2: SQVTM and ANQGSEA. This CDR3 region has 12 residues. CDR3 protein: CSAEGLAGEQYF. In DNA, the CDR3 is TGCAGCGCGGAGGGACTAGCCGGCGAGCAGTACTTC.

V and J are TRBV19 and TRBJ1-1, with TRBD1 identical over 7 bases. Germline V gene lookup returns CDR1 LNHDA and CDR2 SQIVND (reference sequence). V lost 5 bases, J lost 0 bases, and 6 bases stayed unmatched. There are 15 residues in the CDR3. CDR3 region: CASSPWTGMNTEAFF. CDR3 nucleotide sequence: TGTGCCAGTAGTCCCTGGACAGGAATGAACACTGAAGCTTTCTTT.

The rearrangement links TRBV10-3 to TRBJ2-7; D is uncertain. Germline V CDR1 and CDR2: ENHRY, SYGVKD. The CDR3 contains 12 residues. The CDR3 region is CASGSNSYEQYF. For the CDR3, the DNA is TGTGCTTCCGGGTCGAACTCCTACGAGCAGTACTTC.